The sequence of this TCR beta chain was determined in a study of shared clonotypes between healthy human individuals. As to this clone: As yet, its antigen is unknown.

Germline CDR1 and CDR2: SGHTA and FQGNSA. The germline V and J ends were trimmed by 4 bases and 9 bases, with 19 bases remaining between them. The CDR3 has 15 residues. Overall study findings and caveats: Blood alone was sampled, and tissue repertoires likely differ.

The study separated CD4+ cells into CD45RA+ naive and CD45RA-negative memory subsets. Some clones are missing from TCRdb's copy, which holds only in-frame ones; the method was immunoSEQ multiplex PCR. The table has some 580,000 clones, roughly 97% seen once. Sequencing was carried out using naive CD4+ T cells sorted from blood. Subset given: CD45RA+ positively selected. The source is a woman aged 30 to 39 in good health. V usage is TRBV7-2 and J usage is TRBJ2-1; maybe TRBD1 (5 bases). CDR3: CASSSRVDPSSEQFF. In DNA, the CDR3 is TGTGCCAGCAGCTCCAGGGTTGACCCGTCAAGTGAGCAGTTCTTC.